One TCR beta chain is described in this entry. Its antigen is not identified. Here immunoSEQ multiplex PCR was the method, and the copy in TCRdb shows in-frame clones only, minus some. The sample lists around 9,100 clones, around four fifths seen once, with about 9.7% in the top ten. The data derive from a study of immune cell composition in non-small cell lung cancer. Findings and limits, study-wide: Roughly 80% of squamous and around 35% of adenocarcinoma cases had tumour-associated clones >0.5%. Top 10 clone scores and clonality were higher in squamous than adenocarcinoma.

The V segment lost 3 bases and the J segment 5 bases; nucleotides outside the gene matches: 9. The CDR3 covers 15 residues. Germline V gene lookup returns CDR1 SGDLS and CDR2 YYNGEE. The sequence came from a human donor with non-small cell lung cancer. Source material: lung tumor tissue. The chain recombines TRBV9 with TRBJ1-2; 8 nucleotides match TRBD1. In nucleotides, the CDR3 is TGTGCCAGCAGCGCGGCCCAGGACAGGGTGTATGGCTACACCTTC. Amino acids: CASSAAQDRVYGYTF.